This TCR beta chain was retrieved from a study of beta chain features in type 1 diabetes. Reverse transcribing all isolated RNA meant expressed TCRB transcripts were sequenced. The repertoire was sequenced with immunoSEQ multiplex PCR; TCRdb's copy has only in-frame clones and lacks some. The sample consists of about 740,000 clones, over 10% of them appearing once. The length of the CDR3 is 15 residues. Germline values: CDR1 ENHRY, CDR2 SYGVKD. V was pared by 0 bases and J by 4 bases, with 6 bases of the junction left unmatched. This clone showed up just a few times. Its antigen is undetermined. Study observations and caveats: Shorter TCRB CDR3s, moderately but significantly so, were found in Type 1 diabetes patients in all four CD4+ subsets.

Sequencing was carried out using naive CD4+ T cells from blood. The TCR sequence derives from a man aged 18 to 35 with type 1 diabetes. The chain has TRBV10-3 and TRBJ2-7, with 7 nucleotides matching TRBD2. The CDR3 loop is CAISESGLEIYEQYF. The CDR3 DNA follows: TGTGCCATCAGTGAGTCAGGACTAGAGATATACGAGCAGTACTTC.